The sequence of this TCR beta chain was determined in a study of blood T cell repertoires in COVID-19. Looking at the study overall: Samples of COVID-19 (acute and convalescent) were obtained from the United States, Italy and Spain. T cells, B-cell-depleted T cells, or PBMCs supplied cDNA or gDNA.

Authors' processing steps: The authors estimated nucleated cell counts from reference gene primer amplification. Generated by immunoSEQ multiplex PCR, the TCRdb table keeps only in-frame clones and is missing some. V and J calls and clone size are given by that table; D and trimming were obtained from the DNA. The sample has 200,000 or so clones, 84% seen once. This CDR3 has 15 residues. Germline values: CDR1 SGHAT, CDR2 FQNNGV. V shed 2 bases and J 2 bases; nucleotides not matched to a gene: 3. The receptor comes from a woman aged 55 to 70 who had recovered from COVID-19. The sequenced sample was peripheral blood. The rearrangement uses TRBV11-2 and TRBJ2-7, with 10 bases fitting TRBD2. CDR3 in amino acids: CASSLTSGETYEQYF. As DNA, the CDR3 is TGTGCCAGCAGCTTAACTAGCGGGGAGACCTACGAGCAGTACTTC.